The clone carrying this T cell receptor beta chain showed up just a few times. Its specificity is not known. The data derive from a study of response to subunit inactivated influenza vaccine. Via MiXCR, TCRdb re-called the RT-PCR reads, giving one row per CDR3 protein. The data contain 650,000 to 800,000 distinct CDR3 sequences, roughly 14% of them seen just once; the ten biggest clones take up 5.5% to 7%. Study-wide findings and caveats: Authors suggested seasonal influenza vaccinations each recruit few new T cells.

CDR3 size: 18 residues. Germline CDR1 DFQATT, CDR2 SNEGSKA (reference sequence). V dropped 5 bases and J dropped 4; count of bases not matched to a gene: 17. The rearrangement uses TRBV20-1 and TRBJ2-3; the match to TRBD2 covers 11 bases. The sequence derives from a man aged 50-59 years who received an inactivated influenza vaccine. The sequences come from PBMCs from blood, collected 14 to 15 days before vaccination. CDR3 DNA sequence: TGCAGTGCTGGGGACAGGGTCGGACTAGCGGGTCGGGCAGATACGCAGTATTTT. Its protein is CSAGDRVGLAGRADTQYF.